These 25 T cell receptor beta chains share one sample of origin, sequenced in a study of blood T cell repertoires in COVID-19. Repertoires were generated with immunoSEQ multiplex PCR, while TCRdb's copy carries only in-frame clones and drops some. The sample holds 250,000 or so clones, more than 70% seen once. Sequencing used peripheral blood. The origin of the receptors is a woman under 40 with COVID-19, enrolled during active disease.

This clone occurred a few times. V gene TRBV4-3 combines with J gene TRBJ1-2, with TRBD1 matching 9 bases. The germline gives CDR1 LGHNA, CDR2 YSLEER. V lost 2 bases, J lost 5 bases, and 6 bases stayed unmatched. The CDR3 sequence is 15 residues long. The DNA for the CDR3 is TGCGCCAGCAGCCAACCTGACAGGGGGTGGTATGGCTACACCTTC. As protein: CASSQPDRGWYGYTF.

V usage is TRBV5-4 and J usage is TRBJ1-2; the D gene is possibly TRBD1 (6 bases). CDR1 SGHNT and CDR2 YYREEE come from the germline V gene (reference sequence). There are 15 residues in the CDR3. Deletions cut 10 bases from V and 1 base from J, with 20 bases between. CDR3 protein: CAGGVQGRINYGYTF. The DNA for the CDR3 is TGTGCCGGGGGGGTGCAGGGGAGGATTAACTATGGCTACACCTTC.

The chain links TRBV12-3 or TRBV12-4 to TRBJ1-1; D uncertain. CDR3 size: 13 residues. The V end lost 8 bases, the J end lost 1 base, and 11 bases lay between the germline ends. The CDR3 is CASLAGGNTEAFF. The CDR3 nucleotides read TGTGCCAGCTTAGCGGGAGGGAACACTGAAGCTTTCTTT.

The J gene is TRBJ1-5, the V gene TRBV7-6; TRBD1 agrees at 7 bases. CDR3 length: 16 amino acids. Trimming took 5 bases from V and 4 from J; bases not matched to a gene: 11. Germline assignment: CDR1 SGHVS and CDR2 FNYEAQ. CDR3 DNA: TGTGCCAGCAGCCCTCAACGGGACAGTTTAAATCAGCCCCAGCATTTT. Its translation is CASSPQRDSLNQPQHF.

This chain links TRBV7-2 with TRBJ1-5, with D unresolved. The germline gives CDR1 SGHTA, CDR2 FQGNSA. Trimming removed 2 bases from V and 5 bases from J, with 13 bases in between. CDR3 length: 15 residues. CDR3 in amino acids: CASSLMSALHQPQHF. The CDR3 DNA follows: TGTGCCAGCAGCTTAATGAGTGCCCTCCATCAGCCCCAGCATTTT.

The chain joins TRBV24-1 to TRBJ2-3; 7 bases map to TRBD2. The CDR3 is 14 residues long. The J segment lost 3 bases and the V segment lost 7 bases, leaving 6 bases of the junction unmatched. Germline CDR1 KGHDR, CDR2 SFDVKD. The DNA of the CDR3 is TGTGCCACCAGCGGACTAGACGCTACAGATACGCAGTATTTT. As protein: CATSGLDATDTQYF.

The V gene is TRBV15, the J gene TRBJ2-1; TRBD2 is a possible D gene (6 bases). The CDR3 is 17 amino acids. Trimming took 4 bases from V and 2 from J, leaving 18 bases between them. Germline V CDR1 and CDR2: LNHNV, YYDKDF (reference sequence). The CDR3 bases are TGTGCCACCAGCAATGCCGGGACTTTTACGCCCTACAATGAGCAGTTCTTC. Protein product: CATSNAGTFTPYNEQFF.

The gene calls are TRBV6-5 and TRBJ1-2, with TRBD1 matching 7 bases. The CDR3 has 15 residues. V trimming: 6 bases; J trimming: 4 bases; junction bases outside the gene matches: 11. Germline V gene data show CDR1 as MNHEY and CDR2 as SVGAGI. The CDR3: CASRQTGALGYGYTF. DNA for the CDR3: TGTGCCAGCAGGCAAACAGGGGCCCTTGGCTATGGCTACACCTTC.

CDR3 loop: CASSVTYNEQFF. The CDR3 region has the DNA TGTGCCAGCAGTGTTACCTACAATGAGCAGTTCTTC. The rearrangement joins TRBV2 to TRBJ2-1; unclear D gene. The CDR3 consists of 12 residues. The germline gives CDR1 SNHLY, CDR2 FYNNEI. Trimming took off 4 bases at V and 2 bases at J, with 3 bases between the two ends. Variable domain in full (rest from reference TRBV2 and TRBJ2-1): EPEVTQTPSHQVTQMGQEVILRCVPISNHLYFYWYRQILGQKVEFLVSFYNNEISEKSEIFDDQFSVERPDGSNFTLKIRSTKLEDSAMYFCASSVTYNEQFFGPGTRLTVL.

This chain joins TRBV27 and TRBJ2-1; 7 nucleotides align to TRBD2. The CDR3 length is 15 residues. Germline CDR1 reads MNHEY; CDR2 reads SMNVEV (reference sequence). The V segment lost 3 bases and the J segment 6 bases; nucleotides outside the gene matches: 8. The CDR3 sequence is CASSLGPSGTNEQFF. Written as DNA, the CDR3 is TGTGCCAGCAGTTTGGGCCCCAGCGGGACCAATGAGCAGTTCTTC.

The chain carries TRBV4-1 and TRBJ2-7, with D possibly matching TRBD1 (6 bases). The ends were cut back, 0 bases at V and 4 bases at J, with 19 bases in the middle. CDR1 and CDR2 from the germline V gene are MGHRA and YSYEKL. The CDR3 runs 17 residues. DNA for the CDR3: TGCGCCAGCAGCCAAGATGTCCGTACAGGGCTAGGGTACGAGCAGTACTTC. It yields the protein CASSQDVRTGLGYEQYF.

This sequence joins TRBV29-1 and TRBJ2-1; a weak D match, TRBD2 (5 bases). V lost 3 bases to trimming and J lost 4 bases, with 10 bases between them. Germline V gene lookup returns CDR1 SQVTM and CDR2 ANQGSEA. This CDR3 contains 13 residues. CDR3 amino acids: CSVEPGEYNEQFF. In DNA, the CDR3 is TGCAGCGTTGAGCCCGGGGAATACAATGAGCAGTTCTTC.

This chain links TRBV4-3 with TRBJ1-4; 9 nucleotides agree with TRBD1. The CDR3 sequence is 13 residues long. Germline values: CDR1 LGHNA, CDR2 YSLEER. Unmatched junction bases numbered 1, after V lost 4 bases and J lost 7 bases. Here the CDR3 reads CASSPGQGEKLFF. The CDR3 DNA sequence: TGCGCCAGCAGCCCGGGACAGGGTGAAAAACTGTTTTTT.

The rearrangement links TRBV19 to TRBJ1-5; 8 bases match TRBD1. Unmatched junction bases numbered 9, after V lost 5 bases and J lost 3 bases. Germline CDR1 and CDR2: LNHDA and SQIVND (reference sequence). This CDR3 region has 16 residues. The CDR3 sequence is CASSPGDRSSNQPQHF. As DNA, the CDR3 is TGTGCCAGTAGTCCGGGGGACAGGTCCTCCAATCAGCCCCAGCATTTT. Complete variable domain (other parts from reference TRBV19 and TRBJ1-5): DGGITQSPKYLFRKEGQNVTLSCEQNLNHDAMYWYRQDPGQGLRLIYYSQIVNDFQKGDIAEGYSVSREKKESFPLTVTSAQKNPTAFYLCASSPGDRSSNQPQHFGDGTRLSIL.

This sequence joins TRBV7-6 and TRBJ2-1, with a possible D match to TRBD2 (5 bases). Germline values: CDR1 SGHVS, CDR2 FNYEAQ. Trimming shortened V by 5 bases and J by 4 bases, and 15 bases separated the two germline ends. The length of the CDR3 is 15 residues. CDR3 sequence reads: CASSERLPGYNEQFF. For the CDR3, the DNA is TGTGCCAGCAGCGAAAGACTACCTGGTTACAATGAGCAGTTCTTC.

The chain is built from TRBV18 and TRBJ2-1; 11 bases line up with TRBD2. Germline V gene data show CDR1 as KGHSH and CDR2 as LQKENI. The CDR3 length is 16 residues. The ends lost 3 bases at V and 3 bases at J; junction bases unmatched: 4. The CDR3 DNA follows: TGTGCCAGCTCACCCCTTAGCGGGGGGGGCTACAATGAGCAGTTCTTC. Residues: CASSPLSGGGYNEQFF.

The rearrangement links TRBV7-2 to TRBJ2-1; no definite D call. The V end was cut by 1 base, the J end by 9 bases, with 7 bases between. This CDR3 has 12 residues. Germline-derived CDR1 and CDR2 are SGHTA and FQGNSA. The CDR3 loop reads CASSLGSLEQFF. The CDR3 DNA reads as TGTGCCAGCAGCTTAGGTAGCCTTGAGCAGTTCTTC.

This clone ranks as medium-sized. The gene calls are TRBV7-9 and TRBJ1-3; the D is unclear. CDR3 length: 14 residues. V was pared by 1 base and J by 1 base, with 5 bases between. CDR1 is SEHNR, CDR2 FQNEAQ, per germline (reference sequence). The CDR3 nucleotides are TGTGCCAGCAGCTTAGGCTATTCTGGAAACACCATATATTTT. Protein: CASSLGYSGNTIYF.

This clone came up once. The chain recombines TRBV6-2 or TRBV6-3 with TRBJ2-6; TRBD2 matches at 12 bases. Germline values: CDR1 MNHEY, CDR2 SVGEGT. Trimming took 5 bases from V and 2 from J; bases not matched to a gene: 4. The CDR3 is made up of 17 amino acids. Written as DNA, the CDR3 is TGTGCCAGCAGTCGGACTAGCGGGGACACTGGGGCCAACGTCCTGACTTTC. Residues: CASSRTSGDTGANVLTF.

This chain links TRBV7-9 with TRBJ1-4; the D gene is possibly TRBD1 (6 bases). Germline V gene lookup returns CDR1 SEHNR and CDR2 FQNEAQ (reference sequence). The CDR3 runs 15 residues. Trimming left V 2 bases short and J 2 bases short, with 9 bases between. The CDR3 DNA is TGTGCCAGCAGCTTACAGGGGACGACTAATGAAAAACTGTTTTTT. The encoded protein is CASSLQGTTNEKLFF.

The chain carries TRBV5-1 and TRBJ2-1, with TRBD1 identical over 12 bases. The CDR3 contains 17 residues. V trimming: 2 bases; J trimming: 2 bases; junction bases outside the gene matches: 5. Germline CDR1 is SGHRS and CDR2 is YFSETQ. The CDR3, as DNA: TGCGCCAGCAGCTTCTCCGGGACAGGGGGCACCTACAATGAGCAGTTCTTC. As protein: CASSFSGTGGTYNEQFF.

CDR3 sequence: CASRPRWEGLGETQYF. The CDR3 DNA follows: TGTGCCAGCAGACCCCGGTGGGAGGGCTTGGGAGAGACCCAGTACTTC. The rearrangement links TRBV6-6 to TRBJ2-5, with 7 bases matching TRBD2. The junction had 14 bases not matched to a gene; V was cut back by 6 bases and J by 4 bases. CDR3 length: 16 amino acids. Germline CDR1 and CDR2: MNHNY and SVGAGI (reference sequence).

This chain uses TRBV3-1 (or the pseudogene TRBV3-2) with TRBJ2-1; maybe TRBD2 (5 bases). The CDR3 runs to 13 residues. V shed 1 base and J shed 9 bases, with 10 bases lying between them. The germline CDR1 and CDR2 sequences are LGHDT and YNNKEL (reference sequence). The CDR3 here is CASSQAGEGEQFF. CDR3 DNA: TGTGCCAGCAGCCAAGCCGGGGAAGGTGAGCAGTTCTTC.

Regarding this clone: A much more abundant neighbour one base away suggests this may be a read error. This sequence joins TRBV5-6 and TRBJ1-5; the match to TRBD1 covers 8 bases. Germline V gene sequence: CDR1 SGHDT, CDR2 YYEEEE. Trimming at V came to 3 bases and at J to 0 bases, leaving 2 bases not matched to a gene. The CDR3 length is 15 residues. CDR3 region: CASSSQGDSNQPQHF. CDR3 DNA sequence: TGTGCCAGCAGCTCACAGGGGGATAGCAATCAGCCCCAGCATTTT. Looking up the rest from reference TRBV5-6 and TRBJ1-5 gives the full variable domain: DAGVTQSPTHLIKTRGQQVTLRCSPKSGHDTVSWYQQALGQGPQFIFQYYEEEERQRGNFPDRFSGHQFPNYSSELNVNALLLGDSALYLCASSSQGDSNQPQHFGDGTRLSIL.

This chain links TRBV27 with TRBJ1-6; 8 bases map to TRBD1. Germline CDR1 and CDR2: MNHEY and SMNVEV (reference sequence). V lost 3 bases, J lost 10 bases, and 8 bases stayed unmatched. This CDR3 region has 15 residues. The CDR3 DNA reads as TGTGCCAGCAGTTTGCATACAGGGGGAGGGTCACCCCTCCACTTT. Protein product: CASSLHTGGGSPLHF.